The clone carrying this TCR beta chain occurred a few times. Its specificity is unknown. One entry per CDR3 protein, called by TCRdb with MiXCR from the 5' RACE reads. The sample records around 80,000 distinct CDR3 sequences, 9.5% to 15% being singletons. The sample is drawn from a study of T-cell memory formation after mild COVID-19. Study-level points and caveats: Clones shrinking between day 15 and 85 showed a balanced CD4/CD8 split, and those that grew later tilted toward CD4+. Proof of SARS-CoV-2 specificity was absent for the second-wave clones that crested on day 37.

V was pared by 6 bases and J by 5 bases, with 6 bases between. CDR3 length: 11 amino acids. CDR1 ENHRY and CDR2 SYGVKD come from the germline V gene. The material sequenced was PBMCs or a T cell subset sorted from them (not recorded which). The receptor was isolated from a man in his late teens or twenties who had mild COVID-19 (a few samples of this study predate the infection). Cell type and time point are not known. The gene calls are TRBV10-3 and TRBJ2-3, with D hard to call. The CDR3 coding sequence is TGTGCCATCAGCGTCGGAGATACGCAGTATTTT. It is translated as CAISVGDTQYF.